This T cell receptor beta chain was sequenced during a study of blood T cell repertoires in COVID-19. Study context: The analysed material was cDNA or gDNA that came from T cells, B-cell-depleted T cells, or PBMCs.

V lost 8 bases, J lost 4 bases, and 5 bases stayed unmatched. There are 14 residues in the CDR3. CDR1 SEHNR and CDR2 FQNEAQ come from the germline V gene (reference sequence). TCRdb's table, derived via immunoSEQ multiplex PCR, lists solely in-frame clones and lacks some. The data hold about 400,000 clones, with approximately 89% observed a single time. The receptor was isolated from a woman under 40 who had recovered from COVID-19. The sample was PBMCs or T cells enriched from blood (not recorded which). J is TRBJ2-1 and V is TRBV7-9, with TRBD2 matching 10 bases. The CDR3 nucleotides are TGTGCCAGCGACGGACTAGCGGAGTACAATGAGCAGTTCTTC. Its protein product is CASDGLAEYNEQFF.